Each of the 24 T cell receptor beta chains below was sequenced from the same sample in a study of blood T cell repertoires in COVID-19. TCRdb's table, derived via immunoSEQ multiplex PCR, lists solely in-frame clones and lacks some. Found here are 130,000 to 150,000 clones, about four fifths of them singletons; the top ten hold 5.5% to 7.5%. The sample taken for sequencing was PBMCs or T cells enriched from blood (not recorded which). The receptors here all came from a woman in her forties or fifties who had been exposed to COVID-19.

The chain joins TRBV18 to TRBJ1-3; D unresolved. The V gene lost 6 bases and the J gene lost 4 bases, with 10 bases spanning the gap. The germline CDR1 and CDR2 sequences are KGHSH and LQKENI. The CDR3 length is 13 residues. The CDR3 loop reads CASSALGGNTIYF. The CDR3 nucleotides are TGTGCCAGCTCCGCACTAGGGGGAAACACCATATATTTT.

V usage is TRBV9 and J usage is TRBJ2-2; tentatively, D is TRBD1 (6 bases). This CDR3 has 15 residues. V was clipped by 3 bases and J by 1 base, with 10 bases between them. The germline gives CDR1 SGDLS, CDR2 YYNGEE. CDR3 sequence (DNA): TGTGCCAGCAGCGGGGTAGGGGGGAACACCGGGGAGCTGTTTTTT. Amino acids: CASSGVGGNTGELFF.

V is TRBV5-1 and J is TRBJ2-7; 11 bases are shared with TRBD1. Germline CDR1 and CDR2: SGHRS and YFSETQ. The ends lost 4 bases at V and 7 bases at J; junction bases unmatched: 10. The CDR3 spans 15 residues. CDR3 sequence reads: CASSPAGQGAWEQYF. As DNA, the CDR3 is TGCGCCAGCAGCCCGGCTGGACAGGGGGCTTGGGAGCAGTACTTC.

The V gene is TRBV10-1, the J gene TRBJ2-1, with 11 bases fitting TRBD2. Germline lookup yields CDR1 WNHNN and CDR2 SYGVQD (reference sequence). V shed 2 bases, J shed 9 bases, and the junction held 6 bases outside the gene matches. The CDR3 spans 15 residues. The chain's CDR3 is CASSENSGGVGEQFF. The CDR3 DNA is TGCGCCAGCAGTGAGAATAGCGGGGGGGTAGGTGAGCAGTTCTTC.

There are many counts of this clone. The chain recombines TRBV6-2 or TRBV6-3 with TRBJ2-5; tentatively, D is TRBD2 (6 bases). The CDR3 spans 14 residues. The V gene lost 4 bases and the J gene lost 5 bases, with 14 bases spanning the gap. Looked up from germline, CDR1 is MNHEY and CDR2 is SVGEGT. The CDR3 DNA reads TGTGCCAGCAGTTCGGCGGGGCCCTCGGAGACCCAGTACTTC. The encoded protein is CASSSAGPSETQYF.

The rearrangement links TRBV7-3 to TRBJ2-3; 14 nucleotides line up with TRBD2. V was clipped by 4 bases and J by 8 bases; unmatched bases: 11. The germline gives CDR1 SGHTA, CDR2 FQGTGA. The CDR3 loop spans 17 amino acids. The CDR3 loop reads CASSSQTSGGVRGTQYF. The CDR3 coding sequence is TGTGCCAGCAGCTCGCAGACTAGCGGGGGGGTGCGGGGTACGCAGTATTTT. The full variable domain, its missing parts supplied by reference TRBV7-3 and TRBJ2-3, is GAGVSQTPSNKVTEKGKYVELRCDPISGHTALYWYRQSLGQGPEFLIYFQGTGAADDSGLPNDRFFAVRPEGSVSTLKIQRTERGDSAVYLCASSSQTSGGVRGTQYFGPGTRLTVL.

V and J are TRBV6-5 and TRBJ1-5; D unresolved. The length of the CDR3 is 13 residues. Trimming left V 8 bases short and J 2 bases short, with 10 bases between. Germline CDR1 reads MNHEY; CDR2 reads SVGAGI. CDR3 coding DNA: TGTGCCAGCGGAGGAGATGGCAATCAGCCCCAGCATTTT. This encodes CASGGDGNQPQHF.

This clone was found once. V and J are TRBV3-1 (or the pseudogene TRBV3-2) and TRBJ2-7, with TRBD2 identical over 10 bases. Germline-derived CDR1 and CDR2 are LGHDT and YNNKEL (reference sequence). V was clipped by 2 bases and J by 7 bases; unmatched bases: 8. This CDR3 has 15 residues. The CDR3 loop reads CASSQTAGGPTEQYF. Written as DNA, the CDR3 is TGTGCCAGCAGCCAAACAGCGGGAGGGCCGACGGAGCAGTACTTC.

This clone occurred once. The chain uses TRBV6-2 or TRBV6-3 and TRBJ2-7, with 8 bases aligning to TRBD2. The CDR3 has 14 residues. Germline V gene lookup returns CDR1 MNHEY and CDR2 SVGEGT. Trimming cost V 6 bases and J 7 bases; bases outside gene matches: 11. The CDR3 region is CASSLIAGSQEQYF. CDR3 DNA sequence: TGTGCCAGCAGCCTTATAGCGGGATCTCAAGAGCAGTACTTC.

This chain uses TRBV5-5 with TRBJ2-7; D possibly corresponds to TRBD1 (5 bases). Germline assignment: CDR1 SGHKS and CDR2 YYEKEE (reference sequence). The CDR3 extends over 15 amino acids. Trimming cost V 6 bases and J 3 bases, with 19 bases left between them. The CDR3 reads CASTDTPGILYEQYF. The CDR3 DNA follows: TGTGCCAGCACCGACACCCCAGGGATTCTCTACGAGCAGTACTTC.

This clone has just a few counts. V and J are TRBV6-5 and TRBJ1-1; the D is unclear. Germline loops: CDR1 MNHEY, CDR2 SVGAGI. Trimming cost V 5 bases and J 1 base, with 11 bases left between them. This CDR3 comprises 14 residues. The CDR3 here is CASSQQTRNTEAFF. In nucleotides, the CDR3 is TGTGCCAGCAGTCAACAAACCAGGAACACTGAAGCTTTCTTT.

The table lists this clone with a few counts. J is TRBJ1-2 and V is TRBV28, with D unclear. Trimming took 6 bases from V and 2 from J, leaving 7 bases between them. The CDR3 consists of 12 residues. Per the germline V gene, CDR1 is MDHEN and CDR2 is SYDVKM. For the CDR3, the DNA is TGTGCCAGCAGCTTTTTGAACTATGGCTACACCTTC. Translating it yields CASSFLNYGYTF.

This clone was recorded once. The rearrangement uses TRBV4-3 and TRBJ2-1; 8 bases are a match to TRBD2. The CDR3 loop spans 17 amino acids. The J segment lost 0 bases and the V segment lost 0 bases, leaving 4 bases of the junction unmatched. Germline CDR1 is LGHNA and CDR2 is YSLEER. The CDR3 DNA is TGCGCCAGCAGCCAAGAGGGGAGCGGGAGCTCCTACAATGAGCAGTTCTTC. It translates to CASSQEGSGSSYNEQFF.

The chain employs TRBV6-2 or TRBV6-3 and TRBJ2-4; 8 bases agree with TRBD1. J was trimmed by 5 bases and V by 7 bases; bases with no gene match: 7. The CDR3 length is 14 residues. In germline, CDR1 is MNHEY, CDR2 SVGEGT. The CDR3 region has the DNA TGTGCCAGCACCCCAAGGGGACAGGAAAACATTCAGTACTTC. It specifies CASTPRGQENIQYF.

The CDR3 region is CATSDPGRGDYGYTF. CDR3 bases: TGTGCCACCAGTGACCCTGGCAGGGGGGACTATGGCTACACCTTC. This chain uses TRBV24-1 with TRBJ1-2, with 7 bases matching TRBD1. The V gene's germline CDR1 is KGHDR and CDR2 SFDVKD. The ends lost 4 bases at V and 3 bases at J; junction bases unmatched: 7. This CDR3 region has 15 residues.

In DNA form, the CDR3 reads TGTGCCAGCAGGGGACAGGGGTATGGCTACACCTTC. It codes for CASRGQGYGYTF. This chain joins TRBV2 and TRBJ1-2; 10 nucleotides align to TRBD1. The length of the CDR3 is 12 residues. V shed 6 bases, J shed 5 bases, and the junction held 0 bases outside the gene matches. Germline values: CDR1 SNHLY, CDR2 FYNNEI.

J is TRBJ1-2 and V is TRBV11-3; unclear D gene. Trimming left V 2 bases short and J 4 bases short, with 8 bases between. From germline, CDR1 is SGHNT and CDR2 YENEEA. The CDR3 extends over 13 amino acids. The chain's CDR3 is CASSLSGGYGYTF. The CDR3 DNA reads as TGTGCCAGCAGCTTATCTGGCGGCTATGGCTACACCTTC.

The V call is TRBV30, the J call TRBJ2-3; 7 positions match TRBD2. The CDR3 spans 14 residues. Germline V gives CDR1 GTSNPN, CDR2 SVGIG (reference sequence). The junction had 4 bases not matched to a gene; V was cut back by 4 bases and J by 0 bases. CDR3 residues: CAWTRGGSTDTQYF. As DNA, the CDR3 is TGTGCCTGGACCCGGGGAGGGAGCACAGATACGCAGTATTTT.

The chain uses TRBV5-1 and TRBJ2-2; D call uncertain. CDR1 is SGHRS and CDR2 is YFSETQ in the germline V gene. The V and J ends lost 0 bases and 5 bases respectively, with 8 bases between them. The CDR3 extends over 14 amino acids. CDR3 protein: CASSLGHGTGELFF. The CDR3 DNA is TGCGCCAGCAGCTTGGGGCACGGGACCGGGGAGCTGTTTTTT.

CDR3 sequence: CASSPVSGDNEQFF. The CDR3 DNA follows: TGTGCCAGCTCCCCAGTGAGCGGGGATAATGAGCAGTTCTTC. The chain recombines TRBV7-2 with TRBJ2-1, with TRBD2 matching over 7 bases. With V trimmed by 8 bases and J by 7 bases, 11 bases remained unmatched. This CDR3 spans 14 amino acids. Germline lookup yields CDR1 SGHTA and CDR2 FQGNSA.

This chain joins TRBV24-1 and TRBJ2-2; 9 bases are shared with TRBD1. Losses at the gene ends were 5 bases for V and 4 bases for J; bases not matched to a gene: 10. Germline V lookup: CDR1 KGHDR, CDR2 SFDVKD. This CDR3 comprises 17 residues. CDR3 sequence: CATSADLGQGSTGELFF. The CDR3 nucleotides are TGTGCCACCAGTGCTGACCTGGGACAGGGATCCACCGGGGAGCTGTTTTTT.

V and J are TRBV5-1 and TRBJ2-2; a possible D gene is TRBD1 (6 bases). Germline assignment: CDR1 SGHRS and CDR2 YFSETQ. This CDR3 spans 15 amino acids. The V end was cut by 6 bases, the J end by 1 base, with 13 bases between. For the CDR3, the DNA is TGCGCCAGCACTCCGACAGGTTTGAACACCGGGGAGCTGTTTTTT. This gives the protein CASTPTGLNTGELFF.

The chain is built from TRBV5-1 and TRBJ2-1; a possible D gene is TRBD1 (6 bases). The V gene lost 4 bases and the J gene lost 5 bases, with 13 bases spanning the gap. Germline CDR1 SGHRS, CDR2 YFSETQ. The CDR3 covers 14 residues. The CDR3 coding sequence is TGCGCCAGCAGCCTGGGGGCTAGCCACAATGAGCAGTTCTTC. Translating gives CASSLGASHNEQFF.

V usage is TRBV4-2 and J usage is TRBJ2-3, with TRBD1 matching over 8 bases. The germline V gene encodes CDR1 LGHNA and CDR2 YNFKEQ. V lost 5 bases and J lost 4; bases outside the gene matches: 5. The CDR3 consists of 14 residues. The CDR3 spells CASSVRQGSDTQYF. Here the CDR3 DNA reads TGTGCCAGCAGCGTAAGACAGGGGTCAGATACGCAGTATTTT.